In this sample, the clone carrying this T cell receptor beta chain turned up many times. No antigen is known for it. This sample was taken from a study of CD8+CD57+ T cells in acquired aplastic anemia. Study background: Roughly 3 ug was the average amount of DNA from sorted CD4+ and CD8+ cells.

TCR beta VDJ and CDR3 were profiled, and genomic DNA was the template. TCRdb processed the reads anew with MiXCR; each CDR3 protein has one entry. Among 200,000 or so distinct CDR3 sequences, around 49% were seen once, and the ten largest hold about 20%. Study-wide points: Twenty-nine CD8+ CDR3 sequences were shared between patients and controls.

Whoever was chosen for sequencing had shown CD8+CD57+ cell expansion by flow cytometry. Every patient presented with severe acquired aplastic anemia. All patients were therapy-naive when blood was sampled. Material: sorted CD4+, CD8+, or CD8+CD57+ T cells (not recorded which) from PBMCs. This TCR came from a human donor with aplastic anemia.

The CDR3 reads CASSLAMSLGETQYF. As DNA, the CDR3 is TGTGCCAGCAGCTTAGCCATGTCGCTTGGAGAGACCCAGTACTTC. The gene calls are TRBV11-2 and TRBJ2-5; D unclear. Germline V gene data show CDR1 as SGHAT and CDR2 as FQNNGV. This CDR3 contains 15 residues. V lost 1 base, J lost 4 bases, and 13 bases lay in between.